This T cell receptor (beta chain) derives from a study of human T cells and chemical hapten exposure. The time point denotes: pre-sensitization, week 0. As for treatment: therapeutic diphenylcyclopropenone sensitization with weekly scalp DPC. Drawing of blood took place ahead of applying each patch test. This clonotype was counted many times. Its antigen is unknown. The library gave individual cDNA molecules unique molecular identifiers. MiXCR, applied by TCRdb to the RACE reads, yields one record per CDR3 protein. Here the sample spans tens of thousands of distinct CDR3 sequences, roughly 9.8% being singletons. CDR3 size: 24 residues. Study conclusions and caveats: PT1 expanded TCR numbers rose with patch test score.

This sequence was found in a man between 35 and 55 years old with alopecia areata. Some clones in this sample may be carry-over from other donors' samples. The chain uses TRBV12-1 and TRBJ2-1; the tabulated D call, TRBD2, remains unverified against the DNA. TRBV12-1 is tagged as a pseudogene. The sample in question was whole blood, obtained in connection with sensitization to the hapten diphenylcyclopropenone (DPC). CDR3 DNA: TGTGCCAGCAGCCCGACCGTCGGCAGCAATCCCGGGACTAGCGGGAGGATATCCTACAATGAGCAGTTCTTC. It encodes CASSPTVGSNPGTSGRISYNEQFF.